The 21 T cell receptor beta chains in this list originate from one sample, sequenced in a study of CD8 T cells in ankylosing spondylitis. TCRdb fed the 5' RACE reads into MiXCR, producing one record per CDR3 protein. The table has 250,000 to 400,000 distinct CDR3 sequences, around 10% seen once. Sample: blood, either unsorted or a sorted T cell fraction (not recorded which). The receptors were gathered from a female donor with ankylosing spondylitis or in good health (not recorded which).

The sample holds many counts of this clonotype. The chain uses TRBV5-1 and TRBJ1-2; D call uncertain. The germline CDR1 and CDR2 sequences are SGHRS and YFSETQ. The length of the CDR3 is 15 residues. The V gene lost 3 bases and the J gene lost 0 bases, with 12 bases spanning the gap. CDR3 nucleotide sequence: TGCGCCAGCAGCTCCTCCATAAAAGCTAACTATGGCTACACCTTC. This encodes CASSSSIKANYGYTF.

V gene TRBV12-5 combines with J gene TRBJ1-2; 8 bases map to TRBD1. Trimming cost V 7 bases and J 2 bases; bases outside gene matches: 6. This CDR3 is 14 amino acids long. Germline V gene lookup returns CDR1 LGHNT and CDR2 FRNRAP. DNA for the CDR3: TGTGCTAGTGCCCCAGGGGGCACCAACTATGGCTACACCTTC. Translating it yields CASAPGGTNYGYTF.

This clonotype was seen at least ten times. The rearrangement joins TRBV6-2 or TRBV6-3 to TRBJ1-5, with 8 positions matching TRBD1. Trimming at V came to 6 bases and at J to 7 bases, leaving 8 bases not matched to a gene. CDR1 is MNHEY and CDR2 is SVGEGT in the germline V gene. The CDR3 spans 14 residues. DNA of the CDR3: TGTGCCAGCAGCCAGGGGGCCGAGGGACAGCCCCAGCATTTT. Encoded protein: CASSQGAEGQPQHF.

The V and J genes are TRBV29-1 and TRBJ2-7, with 11 nucleotides matching TRBD2. The junction had 7 bases not matched to a gene; V was cut back by 3 bases and J by 6 bases. The length of the CDR3 is 14 residues. Looked up from germline, CDR1 is SQVTM and CDR2 is ANQGSEA. The CDR3 nucleotides are TGCAGCGTTGAGACTAGCGGGACCCCCCGCGAGCAGTACTTC. Its translation is CSVETSGTPREQYF.

This clonotype has more than one count but fewer than ten. The genes are TRBV19 and TRBJ1-6; no reliable D call. The germline V gene encodes CDR1 LNHDA and CDR2 SQIVND (reference sequence). The CDR3 is made up of 15 amino acids. V dropped 6 bases and J dropped 4 bases, with 13 bases sitting between them. Here the CDR3 reads CASSPLVQYNSPLHF. CDR3 coding DNA: TGTGCCAGTAGCCCGTTGGTACAGTATAATTCACCCCTCCACTTT.

This clonotype appeared many times. The chain is built from TRBV6-5 and TRBJ2-7; D is unresolved. V was shortened by 3 bases and J by 6 bases, with 9 bases between the two germline ends. The CDR3 is 12 amino acids. The germline V gene encodes CDR1 MNHEY and CDR2 SVGAGI. CDR3 protein: CASSYTSGEQYF. The CDR3, as DNA: TGTGCCAGCAGTTATACATCAGGCGAGCAGTACTTC.

This clonotype showed up many times. The chain uses TRBV6-1 and TRBJ2-7; TRBD2 matches 8 bases. This CDR3 contains 16 residues. J gave up 0 bases and V 5 bases, and 9 bases lay outside the gene matches. Germline CDR1 is MNHNS and CDR2 is SASEGT. CDR3 DNA: TGTGCCAGCAGTAAAAAGAGAGCGGGGGACTCCTACGAGCAGTACTTC. It specifies CASSKKRAGDSYEQYF.

The table lists this clonotype with a few counts. The chain employs TRBV7-8 and TRBJ2-1; D call uncertain. The germline V gene encodes CDR1 SGHVS and CDR2 FQNEAQ. V lost 6 bases to trimming and J lost 4 bases, with 4 bases between them. The CDR3 spans 11 residues. The CDR3 here is CASRQYNEQFF. Written as DNA, the CDR3 is TGTGCCAGCAGACAATACAATGAGCAGTTCTTC.

This clonotype was counted ten times or more. The genes are TRBV20-1 and TRBJ1-5, with D tentatively TRBD1 (6 bases). The CDR3 is made up of 16 amino acids. Germline assignment: CDR1 DFQATT and CDR2 SNEGSKA (reference sequence). Between the trimmed V and J ends, which lost 6 bases and 2 bases, there was a span of 20 bases. The CDR3 loop reads CSANEGGGLGNQPQHF. CDR3 bases: TGCAGTGCCAACGAGGGAGGGGGGTTGGGCAATCAGCCCCAGCATTTT.

There are many counts of this clonotype. The chain is built from TRBV27 and TRBJ2-7; D is unresolved. V gave up 6 bases and J gave up 2 bases, with 11 bases separating them. The CDR3 has 13 residues. Looked up from germline, CDR1 is MNHEY and CDR2 is SMNVEV (reference sequence). The CDR3 is CASRSTATYEQYF. The CDR3 nucleotides are TGTGCCAGCAGGTCCACGGCCACCTACGAGCAGTACTTC.

In its sample, this clonotype was seen many times. The chain uses TRBV7-2 and TRBJ2-7; D perhaps matches TRBD1 (6 bases). V was pared by 0 bases and J by 2 bases, with 20 bases between. CDR3 length: 18 residues. Germline values: CDR1 SGHTA, CDR2 FQGNSA. Written as DNA, the CDR3 is TGTGCCAGCAGCTTAGCGCTTCCAGGGGCCCGGATTACCTACGAGCAGTACTTC. It encodes CASSLALPGARITYEQYF.

This clonotype was counted at least ten times. The rearrangement uses TRBV20-1 and TRBJ2-3; 10 positions agree with TRBD1. The CDR3 spans 14 residues. V shed 5 bases, J shed 3 bases, and the junction held 5 bases outside the gene matches. The germline gives CDR1 DFQATT, CDR2 SNEGSKA (reference sequence). The DNA of the CDR3 is TGCAGTGCTCCACGGACAGGGGGTACAGATACGCAGTATTTT. Its translation is CSAPRTGGTDTQYF.

The chain carries TRBV29-1 and TRBJ2-2; D is undetermined. This CDR3 contains 11 residues. Germline V CDR1 and CDR2: SQVTM, ANQGSEA. V lost 5 bases and J 6 bases, leaving 7 bases between the germline ends. The CDR3 region is CSVRFAGELFF. The CDR3 nucleotides read TGCAGCGTTCGGTTTGCCGGGGAGCTGTTTTTT.

This chain joins TRBV5-5 and TRBJ2-2; D might be TRBD2 (5 bases). This CDR3 spans 16 amino acids. Deletions cut 0 bases from V and 1 base from J, with 10 bases between. Looked up from germline, CDR1 is SGHKS and CDR2 is YYEKEE (reference sequence). The chain's CDR3 is CASSLERALNTGELFF. Here the CDR3 DNA reads TGTGCCAGCAGCTTGGAGAGGGCTTTGAACACCGGGGAGCTGTTTTTT.

The table lists this clonotype with many counts. The gene calls are TRBV20-1 and TRBJ2-3; 10 positions agree with TRBD2. CDR1 and CDR2 (germline): DFQATT, SNEGSKA (reference sequence). This CDR3 is built from 14 residues. J lost 2 bases, V lost 5 bases, and 4 bases had no gene match. The CDR3 sequence is CSAFSGGHTDTQYF. As DNA, the CDR3 is TGCAGTGCTTTTAGCGGGGGGCACACAGATACGCAGTATTTT.

J is TRBJ1-5 and V is TRBV20-1; 11 bases are a match to TRBD1. V lost 0 bases to trimming and J lost 6 bases; unmatched junction nucleotides: 4. This CDR3 has 15 amino acids. The V gene's germline CDR1 is DFQATT and CDR2 SNEGSKA (reference sequence). The CDR3 nucleotides are TGCAGTGCTAGAGACGGACAGGGGGCGAGTCAGCCCCAGCATTTT. This encodes CSARDGQGASQPQHF.

This clonotype was picked up many times. CDR3 nucleotides: TGTGCCAGCAGTCTGGGGGGTGAAAACATTCAGTACTTC. Its translation: CASSLGGENIQYF. The V gene is TRBV28, the J gene TRBJ2-4; TRBD2 might be the D (6 bases). This CDR3 comprises 13 residues. Trimming removed 5 bases from V and 5 bases from J, with 10 bases in between. Germline loops: CDR1 MDHEN, CDR2 SYDVKM.

This clonotype was found once. The rearrangement joins TRBV2 to TRBJ2-5; D is uncertain. The length of the CDR3 is 14 residues. Germline V gene data show CDR1 as SNHLY and CDR2 as FYNNEI. The ends were cut back, 6 bases at V and 4 bases at J, with 15 bases in the middle. In DNA, the CDR3 is TGTGCCAGCAGGGAACAATTGGGAAGAGAGACCCAGTACTTC. Its translation is CASREQLGRETQYF.

This clonotype was seen only a few times. The V and J genes are TRBV7-2 and TRBJ1-4; tentative D call: TRBD1 (5 bases). Trimming cost V 5 bases and J 17 bases, with 33 bases left between them. The CDR3 runs 17 residues. Looked up from germline, CDR1 is SGHTA and CDR2 is FQGNSA. The CDR3 coding sequence is TGTGCCAGCAGCCCGACGGGGACCTTCCCCCAAGCTGGGAACTGTTTTTTT. This gives the protein CASSPTGTFPQAGNCFF.

This clonotype was observed many times. The chain recombines TRBV19 with TRBJ2-7, with 9 bases fitting TRBD1. The length of the CDR3 is 14 residues. V lost 3 bases, J lost 3 bases, and 3 bases stayed unmatched. The germline CDR1 and CDR2 sequences are LNHDA and SQIVND (reference sequence). The CDR3 region is CASSIDRGSYEQYF. The CDR3 DNA sequence: TGTGCCAGTAGTATTGACAGGGGGAGCTACGAGCAGTACTTC.

Only a few counts were recorded for this clonotype. This rearrangement joins TRBV7-2 to TRBJ2-7; D gene unclear. In germline, CDR1 is SGHTA, CDR2 FQGNSA. This CDR3 has 12 residues. Trimming pared 4 bases from V and 4 bases from J, leaving 8 bases between. CDR3 sequence: CASSSGMYEQYF. As DNA, the CDR3 is TGTGCCAGCAGCTCCGGAATGTACGAGCAGTACTTC. Complete variable domain (other parts from reference TRBV7-2 and TRBJ2-7): GAGVSQSPSNKVTEKGKDVELRCDPISGHTALYWYRQSLGQGLEFLIYFQGNSAPDKSGLPSDRFSAERTGGSVSTLTIQRTQQEDSAVYLCASSSGMYEQYFGPGTRLTVT.